A single sample gave rise to the 3 T cell receptor beta chains below, sequenced in a study of T cell responses to AZD1222 COVID-19 vaccine. Some clones are missing from TCRdb's copy, which holds only in-frame ones; the method was immunoSEQ multiplex PCR. The table records about 120,000 clones, about 94% of them present only once. The source material was peripheral blood, sampled 28 days after the second AZD1222 dose. These TCRs come from an adult who received the AZD1222 COVID-19 vaccine.

The chain uses TRBV7-6 and TRBJ1-4; 7 bases align to TRBD1. Germline CDR1 is SGHVS and CDR2 is FNYEAQ. This CDR3 comprises 16 residues. Germline trimming cut 5 bases from V and 8 bases from J; bases unmatched to any gene: 14. In DNA, the CDR3 is TGTGCCAGCAGCCCCCGACAGGGAGAAGGGGGAGAAAAACTGTTTTTT. Its translation is CASSPRQGEGGEKLFF.

This sequence joins TRBV18 and TRBJ2-1; the match to TRBD2 covers 7 bases. V was pared by 10 bases and J by 0 bases, with 12 bases of the junction left unmatched. This CDR3 region has 16 residues. In germline, CDR1 is KGHSH, CDR2 LQKENI. The CDR3, as DNA: TGTGCCACCTTGCTAAGGGCGGGAGACTCCTACAATGAGCAGTTCTTC. It specifies CATLLRAGDSYNEQFF.

This rearrangement joins TRBV5-6 to TRBJ1-2; maybe TRBD1 (5 bases). The CDR3 has 13 amino acids. V lost 1 base to trimming and J lost 7 bases, with 11 bases between them. Per germline, CDR1 SGHDT and CDR2 YYEEEE. The DNA for the CDR3 is TGTGCCAGCAGCTTGAGAGGGGCGATTGGCTACACCTTC. This translates into CASSLRGAIGYTF.